This T cell receptor (beta chain) was observed in a study of identical twins. The study's findings and limits: The models systematically underestimated how much out-of-frame TCR alpha was shared in monozygotic twins.

V was cut by 7 bases and J by 0 bases, with 14 bases left in between. The CDR3 is 15 residues long. CDR1 MNHEY and CDR2 SMNVEV come from the germline V gene (reference sequence). TCRdb ran MiXCR on the 5' RACE reads and lists one entry per CDR3 protein. The table shows over 550,000 distinct CDR3 sequences, with just over 7% occurring only once. Note on this clonotype: Its antigen is undetermined.

The same sample was also studied in work on yellow fever vaccine responses in identical twins.

V and J are TRBV27 and TRBJ2-3; D call uncertain. The sequencing input was PBMCs. This clonotype was obtained from a woman aged 18-35 years in good health. The DNA of the CDR3 is TGTGCCAGCACGCTAACATCGCTTAGCACAGATACGCAGTATTTT. Translating gives CASTLTSLSTDTQYF.